Listed here are 2 T cell receptor beta chains from one sample, sequenced in a study of PD-1 blockade in classical Hodgkin lymphoma. Specified time point: cycle 4 day 1 (C4D1), after less than 7 weeks of nivolumab. All the patients suffered relapse after autologous stem cell transplantation, and brentuximab vedotin exposure differed. TCRdb's table, derived via immunoSEQ multiplex PCR, lists solely in-frame clones and lacks some. The sample holds roughly 86,000 clones, about 83% seen once. The material was peripheral blood mononuclear cells (PBMCs), obtained before the fourth cycle of nivolumab. Receptors were obtained from a human donor with classical Hodgkin lymphoma.

The chain uses TRBV9 and TRBJ2-2, with 8 bases aligning to TRBD1. V dropped 4 bases and J dropped 1; count of bases not matched to a gene: 6. The CDR3 loop spans 16 amino acids. Germline assignment: CDR1 SGDLS and CDR2 YYNGEE. CDR3 DNA sequence: TGTGCCAGCAGCTCGCGGACAGGGTGGAACACCGGGGAGCTGTTTTTT. Residues: CASSSRTGWNTGELFF.

This chain uses TRBV7-2 with TRBJ2-3; a possible D gene is TRBD2 (6 bases). This CDR3 comprises 14 residues. The germline gives CDR1 SGHTA, CDR2 FQGNSA. V gave up 4 bases and J gave up 2 bases, with 10 bases separating them. The CDR3 region has the DNA TGTGCCAGCAGCTCCAGCGGGTACACAGATACGCAGTATTTT. Amino acids: CASSSSGYTDTQYF.